This TCR beta chain was identified during a study of blood T cell repertoires in COVID-19. Across the study: Samples representing acute and convalescent COVID-19 were sourced from the United States, Italy and Spain. T cells, B-cell-depleted T cells, or PBMCs supplied cDNA or gDNA.

In the original processing: Counts of nucleated cells, estimated from reference gene primer amplification, were obtained. The method was immunoSEQ multiplex PCR; TCRdb's version includes in-frame clones alone and lacks a portion of them. For V, J and clone size, that table is used; D and trimming come from the DNA. The table has some 97,000 clones, approximately 80% seen once. CDR3 size: 15 residues. Germline V gene data show CDR1 as WNHNN and CDR2 as SYGVQD (reference sequence). After removal of 3 bases from V and 0 bases from J, the junction contained 3 bases not matched to a gene. The sample taken for sequencing was peripheral blood. The V call is TRBV10-1, the J call TRBJ2-3, with TRBD1 matching 7 bases. This TCR came from a woman in her sixties or seventies with acute or convalescent COVID-19. Here the CDR3 reads CASSEGTASTDTQYF. The CDR3 bases are TGCGCCAGCAGTGAAGGGACAGCTAGCACAGATACGCAGTATTTT.